A single sample is the source of the 10 T cell receptor beta chains below, sequenced in a study of regulatory T cells in long-lasting Graves disease. The time point was: persistent/refractory GD, antithyroid drugs over 5 years with positive TRAb. Scientists built the TCR library using RNA that was extracted from PBMCs. Investigators prepared the TCR beta libraries by applying iRepertoire HTBI primers and Arm-PCR of CDR3 regions. One entry per CDR3 protein results from TCRdb running MiXCR on the multiplex PCR reads. The sample consists of around 500,000 distinct CDR3 sequences, 20% to 25% of them appearing once. Specimen: peripheral blood mononuclear cells (PBMCs), collected when the disease was refractory, from a patient treated with antithyroid drugs. The receptors were sampled from a female donor with Graves disease.

The chain combines TRBV29-1 with TRBJ1-2; no clear D. Germline loops: CDR1 SQVTM, CDR2 ANQGSEA. V lost 7 bases and J lost 8, with 20 bases in between. The CDR3 runs 13 residues. This CDR3 reads CSAKRESTRGYTF. The CDR3 region has the DNA TGCAGCGCCAAACGGGAGAGCACCCGAGGCTACACCTTC.

This clonotype was detected many times. CDR3 coding DNA: TGTGCCAGCAGCCTCAGGCTAGGGACCTTAAGGAACACTGAAGCTTTCTTT. This encodes CASSLRLGTLRNTEAFF. The J gene is TRBJ1-1, the V gene TRBV12-3 or TRBV12-4, with TRBD1 as a possible D gene (5 bases). Trimming pared 6 bases from V and 1 base from J, leaving 21 bases between. The CDR3 spans 17 residues.

This clonotype occurred many times. This chain joins TRBV28 and TRBJ1-2, with D perhaps matching TRBD1 (6 bases). Germline V gene data show CDR1 as MDHEN and CDR2 as SYDVKM. CDR3 length: 12 residues. V dropped 4 bases and J dropped 9 bases, with 12 bases sitting between them. CDR3 amino acids: CASSSLGQRYTF. CDR3 nucleotide sequence: TGTGCCAGCAGTTCTCTGGGACAACGCTACACCTTC.

This chain connects TRBV30 to TRBJ1-3; D gene ambiguous. V was pared by 2 bases and J by 2 bases, with 7 bases between. Germline V gene data show CDR1 as GTSNPN and CDR2 as SVGIG (reference sequence). The CDR3 length is 13 residues. The CDR3 DNA sequence: TGTGCCTGGAGTCTAAGGACTGGAAACACCATATATTTT. Protein product: CAWSLRTGNTIYF.

This clonotype was found a few times. The chain combines TRBV7-6 with TRBJ2-7; 10 bases agree with TRBD1. CDR1 SGHVS and CDR2 FNYEAQ come from the germline V gene. This CDR3 comprises 14 residues. Losses at the gene ends were 5 bases for V and 3 bases for J; bases not matched to a gene: 4. CDR3 coding DNA: TGTGCCAGCAGCACTGGACAGGGGGGCTACGAGCAGTACTTC. Translating gives CASSTGQGGYEQYF. Variable domain in full (rest from reference TRBV7-6 and TRBJ2-7): GAGVSQSPRYKVTKRGQDVALRCDPISGHVSLYWYRQALGQGPEFLTYFNYEAQQDKSGLPNDRFSAERPEGSISTLTIQRTEQRDSAMYRCASSTGQGGYEQYFGPGTRLTVT.

The chain employs TRBV6-1 and TRBJ1-1; no definite D call. The CDR3 runs to 15 residues. Germline loops: CDR1 MNHNS, CDR2 SASEGT. Trimming pared 5 bases from V and 1 base from J, leaving 14 bases between. This CDR3 is CASSPRMEGNTEAFF. CDR3 bases: TGTGCCAGCAGTCCCCGAATGGAGGGGAACACTGAAGCTTTCTTT.

This clonotype was picked up many times. CDR3: CASSLALQNTEAFF. The CDR3 region has the DNA TGTGCCAGCAGTTTAGCCCTTCAAAACACTGAAGCTTTCTTT. J is TRBJ1-1 and V is TRBV28; D remains ambiguous. The V end lost 2 bases, the J end lost 2 bases, and 9 bases lay between the germline ends. Germline V CDR1 and CDR2: MDHEN, SYDVKM. CDR3 length: 14 residues.

In this sample, this clonotype turned up many times. The V gene is TRBV6-2 or TRBV6-3, the J gene TRBJ1-2; D possibly corresponds to TRBD1 (6 bases). V was cut by 5 bases and J by 4 bases, with 11 bases left in between. CDR3 length: 13 amino acids. CDR1 MNHEY and CDR2 SVGEGT come from the germline V gene. CDR3 sequence (DNA): TGTGCCAGCAGTCCACAGGGTCCCTATGGCTACACCTTC. This codes for CASSPQGPYGYTF.

The chain is built from TRBV29-1 and TRBJ1-2; a possible D gene is TRBD1 (5 bases). Germline assignment: CDR1 SQVTM and CDR2 ANQGSEA. V was shortened by 2 bases and J by 0 bases, with 10 bases between the two germline ends. This CDR3 has 14 residues. CDR3 bases: TGCAGCGTTGAATGGGGCACCACTAACTATGGCTACACCTTC. This gives the protein CSVEWGTTNYGYTF.

This chain joins TRBV2 and TRBJ1-1, with 8 bases fitting TRBD1. The V gene end was trimmed by 6 bases and the J gene end by 6 bases; junction bases not matched to a gene: 6. Germline V gene lookup returns CDR1 SNHLY and CDR2 FYNNEI. This CDR3 comprises 13 residues. The CDR3 here is CASRRQGLAEAFF. The CDR3 region has the DNA TGTGCCAGCAGGAGACAGGGGCTCGCTGAAGCTTTCTTT.